This T cell receptor (beta chain) comes out of a study of early T cells in non-severe SARS-CoV-2 infection. The wider study: Sequenced material consisted of bulk RNA (from unsorted whole blood), and chains were unpaired. General observations from the study: Sequences matched to VDJdb favored anti-spike CD8 responses, while private and CD4 specificities were missed.

As to this clonotype: As yet, its antigen is unknown.

Attached unique molecular identifiers marked individual cDNA molecules. One entry per CDR3 protein, called by TCRdb with MiXCR from the 5' RACE reads. The sample lists more than 60,000 distinct CDR3 sequences; 9.5% were seen once. Germline assignment: CDR1 SQVTM and CDR2 ANQGSEA. With 4 bases removed from V and 6 bases from J, the gap between germline ends came to 3 bases. The CDR3 extends over 9 amino acids. Material for sequencing was whole blood. This TCR derives from an adult who was a healthcare worker with PCR-confirmed SARS-CoV-2 infection or an uninfected control (not recorded which). The V call is TRBV29-1, the J call TRBJ1-2; D remains unclear. The CDR3 protein is CSVGDGYTF. In DNA, the CDR3 is TGCAGCGTTGGAGATGGCTACACCTTC.